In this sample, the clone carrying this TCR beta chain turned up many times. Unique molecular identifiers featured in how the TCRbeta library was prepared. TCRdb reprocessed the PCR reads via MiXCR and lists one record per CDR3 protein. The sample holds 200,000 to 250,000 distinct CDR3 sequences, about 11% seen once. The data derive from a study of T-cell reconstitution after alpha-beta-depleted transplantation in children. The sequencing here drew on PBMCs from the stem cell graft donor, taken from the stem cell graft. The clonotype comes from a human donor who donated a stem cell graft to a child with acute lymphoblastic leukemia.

CDR3 loop: CASSYDRDLSYNEQFF. CDR3 DNA sequence: TGTGCCAGCAGTTACGACCGGGACTTATCCTACAATGAGCAGTTCTTC. J is TRBJ2-1 and V is TRBV6-5; a possible D gene is TRBD2 (6 bases). CDR1 is MNHEY, CDR2 SVGAGI, per germline. V was trimmed by 2 bases and J by 1 base, leaving 12 bases between them. The CDR3 totals 16 residues.